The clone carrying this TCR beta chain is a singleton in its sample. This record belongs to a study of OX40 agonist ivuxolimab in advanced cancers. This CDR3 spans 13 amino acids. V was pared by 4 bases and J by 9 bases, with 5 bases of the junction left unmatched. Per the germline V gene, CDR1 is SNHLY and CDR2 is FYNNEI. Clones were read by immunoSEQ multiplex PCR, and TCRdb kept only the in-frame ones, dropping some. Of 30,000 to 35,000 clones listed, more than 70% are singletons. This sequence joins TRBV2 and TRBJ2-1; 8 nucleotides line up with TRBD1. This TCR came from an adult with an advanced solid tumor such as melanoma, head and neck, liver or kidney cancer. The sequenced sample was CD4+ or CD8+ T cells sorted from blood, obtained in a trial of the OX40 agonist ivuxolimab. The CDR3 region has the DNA TGTGCCAGCAGTGTGGACAGGGAGAGTGAGCAGTTCTTC. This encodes CASSVDRESEQFF.